A single sample gave rise to the 20 T cell receptor beta chains below, sequenced in a study of identical twins. TCRdb reprocessed the 5' RACE reads via MiXCR and lists one record per CDR3 protein. The data show 500,000 or so distinct CDR3 sequences, 14% seen once. The same data also contributed to another study, on yellow fever vaccine responses in identical twins.

Sequenced input: CD4+ T cells sorted from blood. These receptors came from a woman aged 18 to 35 in good health.

The V gene is TRBV7-3, the J gene TRBJ2-3; 10 bases map to TRBD2. The CDR3 has 17 amino acids. The germline V gene has CDR1 SGHTA and CDR2 FQGTGA. Trimming at V came to 1 base and at J to 6 bases, leaving 10 bases not matched to a gene. The CDR3 region is CASSLIGVAGGGDTQYF. The CDR3 DNA follows: TGTGCCAGCAGCTTAATTGGAGTAGCGGGGGGTGGGGATACGCAGTATTTT.

The CDR3 DNA sequence: TGTGCCACCAGTGATTTGCGGACAGGGGGCAAGGAGACCCAGTACTTC. Its protein is CATSDLRTGGKETQYF. The chain links TRBV24-1 to TRBJ2-5; the match to TRBD1 covers 11 bases. Germline assignment: CDR1 KGHDR and CDR2 SFDVKD. V lost 0 bases, J lost 5 bases, and 4 bases stayed unmatched. The CDR3 loop spans 16 amino acids.

This clonotype came up many times. The chain is built from TRBV12-3 or TRBV12-4 and TRBJ2-5; possible D gene TRBD2, 6 bases. Trimming cost V 10 bases and J 5 bases, with 20 bases left between them. CDR3 size: 14 residues. This CDR3 is CATGRGSRLETQYF. CDR3 DNA sequence: TGTGCCACCGGCCGGGGGAGTAGGTTGGAGACCCAGTACTTC.

This chain joins TRBV4-3 and TRBJ2-2; D not certain. Trimming took off 0 bases at V and 9 bases at J, with 8 bases between the two ends. Germline V gene sequence: CDR1 LGHNA, CDR2 YSLEER. This CDR3 is built from 13 residues. CDR3 protein: CASSQDSRRELFF. The CDR3, as DNA: TGCGCCAGCAGCCAAGATTCTCGGCGGGAGCTGTTTTTT.

This clonotype came up a few times. The genes are TRBV2 and TRBJ2-1, with TRBD2 matching 10 bases. Trimming at V came to 5 bases and at J to 7 bases, leaving 8 bases not matched to a gene. This CDR3 spans 15 amino acids. Germline CDR1 SNHLY, CDR2 FYNNEI. The CDR3 loop reads CASSTASGGGNEQFF. CDR3 DNA sequence: TGTGCCAGCAGTACCGCGAGCGGGGGGGGTAATGAGCAGTTCTTC.

The J gene is TRBJ2-3, the V gene TRBV28; 12 bases fit TRBD2. The CDR3 runs to 17 residues. Germline values: CDR1 MDHEN, CDR2 SYDVKM. With V trimmed by 6 bases and J by 4 bases, 11 bases remained unmatched. This CDR3 is CASRAPLTSGSPDTQYF. The CDR3 bases are TGTGCCAGCAGAGCCCCATTGACTAGCGGGAGCCCAGATACGCAGTATTTT.

This clonotype was detected a few times. V gene TRBV7-9 combines with J gene TRBJ1-2, with TRBD1 identical over 7 bases. Germline V gene data show CDR1 as SEHNR and CDR2 as FQNEAQ (reference sequence). This CDR3 has 16 amino acids. V shed 1 base, J shed 1 base, and the junction held 6 bases outside the gene matches. The CDR3 nucleotides are TGTGCCAGCAGCTTAGGAGGGACAGAAATTAACTATGGCTACACCTTC. Amino acids: CASSLGGTEINYGYTF.

The chain has TRBV20-1 and TRBJ2-5, with 8 bases matching TRBD2. This CDR3 is built from 15 residues. The germline gives CDR1 DFQATT, CDR2 SNEGSKA (reference sequence). Unmatched junction bases numbered 7, after V lost 3 bases and J lost 1 base. The chain's CDR3 is CSASLGGRLQETQYF. The CDR3 nucleotides read TGCAGTGCTAGCTTGGGCGGGAGGCTCCAAGAGACCCAGTACTTC.

This clonotype was seen at least ten times. The gene calls are TRBV5-5 and TRBJ2-3; no clear D. This CDR3 is 12 amino acids long. Germline CDR1 SGHKS, CDR2 YYEKEE (reference sequence). V was pared by 0 bases and J by 8 bases, with 7 bases between. The CDR3 sequence is CASSLETRTQYF. The CDR3 region has the DNA TGTGCCAGCAGCTTGGAGACCCGTACGCAGTATTTT.

The CDR3 sequence: CASGLTRDAGRGEQFF. In DNA, the CDR3 is TGTGCTAGTGGTTTGACCCGGGACGCTGGTCGGGGTGAGCAGTTCTTC. The chain is built from TRBV12-5 and TRBJ2-1; D could derive from TRBD1 or TRBD2 (5 bases each). Trimming pared 2 bases from V and 9 bases from J, leaving 20 bases between. The germline gives CDR1 LGHNT, CDR2 FRNRAP. CDR3 length equals 16 residues.

This clonotype came up a few times. This chain connects TRBV28 to TRBJ1-4; no reliable D call. The CDR3 is 13 residues long. Germline values: CDR1 MDHEN, CDR2 SYDVKM. Trimming took 2 bases from V and 8 from J, leaving 9 bases between them. CDR3 sequence (DNA): TGTGCCAGCAGTTTACAGATCGGAGAAAAACTGTTTTTT. This gives the protein CASSLQIGEKLFF.

CDR3 nucleotides: TGTGCCAGCAGTTCAGGGTCGGCGTCTTTCTACAATGAGCAGTTCTTC. Protein product: CASSSGSASFYNEQFF. This sequence joins TRBV11-2 and TRBJ2-1, with D perhaps TRBD1 (5 bases). CDR1 and CDR2 (germline): SGHAT, FQNNGV. CDR3 length: 16 amino acids. Deletions cut 6 bases from V and 3 bases from J, with 18 bases between. Based on the CDR3 plus reference TRBV11-2 and TRBJ2-1, the full variable domain is EAGVAQSPRYKIIEKRQSVAFWCNPISGHATLYWYQQILGQGPKLLIQFQNNGVVDDSQLPKDRFSAERLKGVDSTLKIQPAKLEDSAVYLCASSSGSASFYNEQFFGPGTRLTVL.

In its sample, this clonotype was seen a few times. The chain has TRBV4-3 and TRBJ2-1, with a possible D match to TRBD1 (7 bases). V lost 0 bases and J 4 bases, leaving 13 bases between the germline ends. CDR3 length equals 16 residues. In germline, CDR1 is LGHNA, CDR2 YSLEER. This CDR3 reads CASSQDAAGGYNEQFF. CDR3 nucleotide sequence: TGCGCCAGCAGCCAAGATGCGGCAGGGGGGTACAATGAGCAGTTCTTC.

This clonotype was seen a handful of times. The chain joins TRBV12-3 or TRBV12-4 to TRBJ2-3; possible D gene TRBD2, 6 bases. This CDR3 spans 15 amino acids. V was clipped by 5 bases and J by 8 bases, with 20 bases between them. CDR3 bases: TGTGCCAGCAGTCCCAATAGCGGCGCCGTTGGTACGCAGTATTTT. This gives the protein CASSPNSGAVGTQYF.

This clonotype was counted between two and nine times. The chain links TRBV20-1 to TRBJ2-7; 10 nucleotides line up with TRBD1. Germline CDR1 and CDR2: DFQATT and SNEGSKA (reference sequence). The CDR3 has 13 residues. Trimming cost V 5 bases and J 6 bases; bases outside gene matches: 7. The DNA for the CDR3 is TGCAGTGCTCGACAGGGGGCGAAATCCGAGCAGTACTTC. Its protein product is CSARQGAKSEQYF.

CDR3 nucleotide sequence: TGTGCCAGCAGTGCCGACAGGGGTTGGACTGAAGCTTTCTTT. It yields the protein CASSADRGWTEAFF. The chain links TRBV12-3 or TRBV12-4 to TRBJ1-1; TRBD1 agrees at 8 bases. The CDR3 extends over 14 amino acids. J lost 5 bases, V lost 5 bases, and 7 bases had no gene match.

This clonotype was detected only a few times. The V call is TRBV6-2 or TRBV6-3, the J call TRBJ2-1, with D possibly matching TRBD2 (6 bases). Germline V CDR1 and CDR2: MNHEY, SVGEGT. V was shortened by 4 bases and J by 9 bases, with 13 bases between the two germline ends. CDR3 length equals 13 residues. The CDR3 bases are TGTGCCAGCAGTTCTGCCGGGAGTCGTGAGCAGTTCTTC. Translated, it gives CASSSAGSREQFF.

The chain recombines TRBV6-1 with TRBJ2-2; weak D call: TRBD1 (5 bases). Germline CDR1 and CDR2: MNHNS and SASEGT. The CDR3 contains 16 residues. Trimming removed 5 bases at V and 0 bases at J, with 13 bases between. The CDR3 DNA reads as TGTGCCAGCAGTCGCCGACAGACCACGAACACCGGGGAGCTGTTTTTT. Its translation: CASSRRQTTNTGELFF.

This clonotype was picked up many times. The V call is TRBV29-1, the J call TRBJ2-4; 12 bases are shared with TRBD2. This CDR3 comprises 14 residues. The V segment lost 4 bases and the J segment 12 bases; nucleotides outside the gene matches: 10. In germline, CDR1 is SQVTM, CDR2 ANQGSEA. The CDR3 DNA sequence: TGCAGCGTTGTGGGGGGGACTAGCGGGTGGGATCAGTACTTC. It yields the protein CSVVGGTSGWDQYF.

The chain links TRBV7-9 to TRBJ2-1; D is possibly TRBD1 (5 bases). Looked up from germline, CDR1 is SEHNR and CDR2 is FQNEAQ (reference sequence). V lost 3 bases to trimming and J lost 7 bases, with 19 bases between them. The length of the CDR3 is 16 residues. The CDR3 is CASSFRAGPDANEQFF. Here the CDR3 DNA reads TGTGCCAGCAGCTTCAGGGCAGGGCCAGATGCTAATGAGCAGTTCTTC. Full variable domain (missing parts from reference TRBV7-9 and TRBJ2-1): DTGVSQNPRHKITKRGQNVTFRCDPISEHNRLYWYRQTLGQGPEFLTYFQNEAQLEKSRLLSDRFSAERPKGSFSTLEIQRTEQGDSAMYLCASSFRAGPDANEQFFGPGTRLTVL.